A single TCR beta chain is shown here with its context. Germline CDR1 reads SGHAT; CDR2 reads FQDESV (reference sequence). V was shortened by 4 bases and J by 4 bases, with 18 bases between the two germline ends. The CDR3 runs 16 residues. This record belongs to a study of blood T cell repertoires in COVID-19. Study in general: Researchers got acute and convalescent COVID-19 samples from the United States, Italy and Spain. The cDNA or gDNA used as material had been derived from T cells, B-cell-depleted T cells, or PBMCs.

Original methodology: Reference gene primers were amplified, and this amplification served to estimate nucleated cell counts. The table came from immunoSEQ multiplex PCR; TCRdb's copy has only in-frame clones and leaves some out. V, J and clone size were drawn from that table, and D and trimming were deduced from the DNA. This repertoire shows about 46,000 clones, about 86% found once; its top ten account for over 1%. The TCR was taken from a man aged 55 to 70 with acute or convalescent COVID-19. Sequencing was carried out using peripheral blood. The chain has TRBV11-1 and TRBJ2-3; possible D gene TRBD2, 5 bases. The CDR3 protein is CASSSGRPMRADTQYF. The CDR3, as DNA: TGTGCCAGCAGCTCCGGACGGCCCATGCGGGCAGATACGCAGTATTTT.